This T cell receptor (beta chain) stems from a study of cytomegalovirus exposure and HLA in healthy donors. PCR used 60 Vbeta primers and 13 Jbeta primers. The table came from immunoSEQ multiplex PCR; TCRdb's copy has only in-frame clones and leaves some out. Of roughly 150,000 clones in the sample, approximately 70% were seen once. At the time of sampling, donors were nominally healthy, though unrecorded immune exposures were likely. Germline V gene lookup returns CDR1 MDHEN and CDR2 SYDVKM. The CDR3 runs to 15 residues. Trimming took off 3 bases at V and 10 bases at J, with 21 bases between the two ends. This clone was found once.

The chain employs TRBV28 and TRBJ1-1, with a weak D call TRBD1 (5 bases). The sequencing input was PBMCs. The TCR comes from a man aged 18 to 35 in good health and CMV-seropositive. CDR3 bases: TGTGCCAGCAGTTTCCTTAGACAGTCCGAATCCGCAGCTTTCTTT. It yields the protein CASSFLRQSESAAFF. Full variable domain (rest looked up from reference TRBV28 and TRBJ1-1): DVKVTQSSRYLVKRTGEKVFLECVQDMDHENMFWYRQDPGLGLRLIYFSYDVKMKEKGDIPEGYSVSREKKERFSLILESASTNQTSMYLCASSFLRQSESAAFFGQGTRLTVV.